This T cell receptor beta chain is drawn from a study of T cell clones after liver transplantation. In the study overall: Tolerant meant at least one year fully off immunosuppression without liver enzymes above twice normal. Draws occurred before transplant, before withdrawal, and after complete or failed withdrawal.

General study points: Graft donor-reactive T cells may have migrated into the graft rather than being deleted. The donor-reactive repertoire was only partly measurable in a couple of subjects, lacking donor cells.

The table came from immunoSEQ multiplex PCR; TCRdb's copy has only in-frame clones and leaves some out. The data show more than 7,500 clones, with about 75% seen just once and around 19% held by the top ten. In the case of this clone: Its antigen remains unknown.

Trimming cost V 4 bases and J 6 bases; bases outside gene matches: 4. In germline, CDR1 is SEHNR, CDR2 FQNEAQ (reference sequence). The CDR3 is made up of 13 amino acids. The receptor comes from a human donor who received a liver transplant. The sequencing here drew on CD8+ T cells from blood, taken before liver transplant. The chain recombines TRBV7-9 with TRBJ2-3, with TRBD1 matching over 7 bases. As DNA, the CDR3 is TGTGCCAGCAGCTCCACAGGGGCCGATACGCAGTATTTT. This sequence encodes CASSSTGADTQYF. The whole variable domain, remainder taken from reference TRBV7-9 and TRBJ2-3, is DTGVSQNPRHKITKRGQNVTFRCDPISEHNRLYWYRQTLGQGPEFLTYFQNEAQLEKSRLLSDRFSAERPKGSFSTLEIQRTEQGDSAMYLCASSSTGADTQYFGPGTRLTVL.